This TCR beta chain was retrieved from a study of persistence of HIV-infected CD4 T cells. With 5 bases removed from V and 2 bases from J, the gap between germline ends came to 17 bases. The CDR3 runs to 16 residues. Germline V lookup: CDR1 SGHTA, CDR2 FQGTGA. Of note for this clone: The antigen is undetermined.

Overall study findings and caveats: Compared with CD3/CD28-stimulated cells, CMV- and Gag-responding cells showed lower TCRbeta richness.

Stimulation used 8 to 10 ug/mL lysate from CMV-infected fibroblasts. Sorting selected CD4+ T cells upregulating both CD40 ligand and CD69. The immunoSEQ assay was version 4, run in survey mode. Generated by immunoSEQ multiplex PCR, the TCRdb table keeps only in-frame clones and is missing some. The data show under 20,000 clones, with 75% to 80% seen just once and roughly 7% held by the top ten. V gene TRBV7-3 combines with J gene TRBJ2-3; D possibly corresponds to TRBD2 (5 bases). The sequencing used CD4+ T cells sorted from PBMCs after roughly 18-hour stimulation, collected from a patient who received antiretroviral therapy. This TCR was recovered from an adult man with HIV who was CMV-seropositive. The CDR3 loop is CASSPRASRYTDTQYF. The DNA for the CDR3 is TGTGCCAGCAGCCCTAGAGCTAGCAGATACACAGATACGCAGTATTTT.